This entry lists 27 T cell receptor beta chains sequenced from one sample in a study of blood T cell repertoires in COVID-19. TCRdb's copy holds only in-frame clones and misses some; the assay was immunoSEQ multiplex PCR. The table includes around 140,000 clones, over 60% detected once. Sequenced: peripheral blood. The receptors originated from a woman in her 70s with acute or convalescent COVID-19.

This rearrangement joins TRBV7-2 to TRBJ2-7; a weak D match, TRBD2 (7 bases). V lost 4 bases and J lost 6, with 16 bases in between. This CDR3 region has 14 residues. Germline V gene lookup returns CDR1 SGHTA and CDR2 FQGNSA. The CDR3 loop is CASSSYAGAGEQYF. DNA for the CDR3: TGTGCCAGCAGCTCGTATGCGGGGGCAGGCGAGCAGTACTTC.

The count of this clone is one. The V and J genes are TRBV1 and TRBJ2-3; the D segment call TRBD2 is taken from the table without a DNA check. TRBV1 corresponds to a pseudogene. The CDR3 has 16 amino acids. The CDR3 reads CTSSQVAAGGTDTQYF. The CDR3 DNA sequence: TGCACCAGCAGCCAAGTCGCAGCGGGAGGGACAGATACGCAGTATTTT.

CDR3 DNA: TGCGCCAGCAGCCAAGATCGGGAGTCCTATAATTCACCCCTCCACTTT. The encoded protein is CASSQDRESYNSPLHF. The chain joins TRBV4-3 to TRBJ1-6; unclear D gene. This CDR3 spans 16 amino acids. The germline V and J ends were trimmed by 0 bases and 1 base, with 7 bases remaining between them. Germline lookup yields CDR1 LGHNA and CDR2 YSLEER.

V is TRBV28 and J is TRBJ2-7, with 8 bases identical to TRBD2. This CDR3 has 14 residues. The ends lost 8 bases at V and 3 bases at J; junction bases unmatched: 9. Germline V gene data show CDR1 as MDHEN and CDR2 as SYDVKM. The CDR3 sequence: CASETSGTSYEQYF. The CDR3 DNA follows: TGTGCCAGCGAAACTTCCGGGACTAGCTACGAGCAGTACTTC.

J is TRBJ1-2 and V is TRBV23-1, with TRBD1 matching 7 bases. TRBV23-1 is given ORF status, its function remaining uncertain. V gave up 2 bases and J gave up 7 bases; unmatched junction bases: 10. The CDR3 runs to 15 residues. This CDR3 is CASSQPLTGPCGYTF. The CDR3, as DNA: TGCGCCAGCAGTCAACCTTTGACAGGGCCCTGTGGCTACACCTTC.

This CDR3 reads CASSPPHTYSYEQYF. CDR3 DNA sequence: TGTGCCAGCTCACCACCTCACACGTACTCCTACGAGCAGTACTTC. The V and J genes are TRBV18 and TRBJ2-7; no clear D gene. Trimming left V 0 bases short and J 0 bases short, with 9 bases between. This CDR3 is built from 15 residues. Germline V gene lookup returns CDR1 KGHSH and CDR2 LQKENI.

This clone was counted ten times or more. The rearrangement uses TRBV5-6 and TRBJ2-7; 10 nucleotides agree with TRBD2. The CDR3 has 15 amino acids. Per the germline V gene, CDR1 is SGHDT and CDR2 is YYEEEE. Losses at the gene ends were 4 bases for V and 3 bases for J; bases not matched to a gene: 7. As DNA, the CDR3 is TGTGCCAGCAGCCCCCCGCTAGCGGGAGTCTACGAGCAGTACTTC. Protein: CASSPPLAGVYEQYF.

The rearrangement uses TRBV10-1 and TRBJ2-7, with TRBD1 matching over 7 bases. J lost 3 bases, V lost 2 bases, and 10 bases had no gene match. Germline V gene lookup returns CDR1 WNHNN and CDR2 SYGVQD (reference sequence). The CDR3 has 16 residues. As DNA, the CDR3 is TGCGCCAGCAGTGAGGGGGCAGGGGGTAGTGGCTACGAGCAGTACTTC. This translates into CASSEGAGGSGYEQYF.

The CDR3 is CASSLPGNSYEQYF. The CDR3 DNA follows: TGTGCCAGCAGCTTACCGGGGAACTCCTACGAGCAGTACTTC. The rearrangement uses TRBV5-4 and TRBJ2-7; D is perhaps TRBD2 (5 bases). Trimming removed 2 bases from V and 0 bases from J, with 9 bases in between. There are 14 residues in the CDR3. Germline V gene data show CDR1 as SGHNT and CDR2 as YYREEE (reference sequence).

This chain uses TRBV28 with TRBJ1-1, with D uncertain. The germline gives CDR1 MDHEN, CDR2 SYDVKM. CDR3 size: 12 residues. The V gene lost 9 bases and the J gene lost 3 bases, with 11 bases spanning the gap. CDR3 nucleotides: TGTGCCAGTGCTGAGTTGGACACTGAAGCTTTCTTT. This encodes CASAELDTEAFF.

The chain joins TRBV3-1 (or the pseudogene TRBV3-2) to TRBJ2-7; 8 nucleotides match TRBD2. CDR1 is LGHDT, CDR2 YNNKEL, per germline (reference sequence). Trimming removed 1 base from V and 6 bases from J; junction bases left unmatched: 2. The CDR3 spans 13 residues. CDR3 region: CASSQGLASEQYF. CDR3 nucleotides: TGTGCCAGCAGCCAAGGACTAGCGAGCGAGCAGTACTTC.

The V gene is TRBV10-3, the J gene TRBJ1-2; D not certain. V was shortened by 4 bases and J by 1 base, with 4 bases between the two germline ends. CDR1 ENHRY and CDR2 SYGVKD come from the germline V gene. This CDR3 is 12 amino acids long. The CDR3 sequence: CAISVLNYGYTF. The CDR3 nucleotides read TGTGCCATCAGTGTTCTTAACTATGGCTACACCTTC.

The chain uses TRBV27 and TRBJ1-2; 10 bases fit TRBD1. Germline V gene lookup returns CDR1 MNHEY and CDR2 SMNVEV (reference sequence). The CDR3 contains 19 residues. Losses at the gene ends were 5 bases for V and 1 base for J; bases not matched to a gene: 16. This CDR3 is CASSPLSRQGAFINYGYTF. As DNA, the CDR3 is TGTGCCAGCAGTCCCTTATCCCGACAGGGGGCCTTTATTAACTATGGCTACACCTTC.

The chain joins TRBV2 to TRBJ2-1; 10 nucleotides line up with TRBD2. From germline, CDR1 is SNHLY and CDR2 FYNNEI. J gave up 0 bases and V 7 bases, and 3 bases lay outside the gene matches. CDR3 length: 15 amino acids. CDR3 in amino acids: CASKPSGSSYNEQFF. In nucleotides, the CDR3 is TGTGCCAGCAAGCCTAGCGGGAGCTCCTACAATGAGCAGTTCTTC.

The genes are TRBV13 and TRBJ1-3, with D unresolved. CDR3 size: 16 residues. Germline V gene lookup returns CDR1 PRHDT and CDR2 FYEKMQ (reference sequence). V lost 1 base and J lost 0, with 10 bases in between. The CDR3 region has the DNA TGTGCCAGCAGCTTAGCGGGAATCTTCTCTGGAAACACCATATATTTT. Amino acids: CASSLAGIFSGNTIYF.

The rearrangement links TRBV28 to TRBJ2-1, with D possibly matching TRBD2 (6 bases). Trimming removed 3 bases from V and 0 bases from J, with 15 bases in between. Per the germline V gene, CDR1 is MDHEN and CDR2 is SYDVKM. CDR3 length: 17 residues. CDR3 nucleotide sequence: TGTGCCAGCAGTTTTTCAGGGAGCGGGCACTCCTACAATGAGCAGTTCTTC. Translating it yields CASSFSGSGHSYNEQFF.

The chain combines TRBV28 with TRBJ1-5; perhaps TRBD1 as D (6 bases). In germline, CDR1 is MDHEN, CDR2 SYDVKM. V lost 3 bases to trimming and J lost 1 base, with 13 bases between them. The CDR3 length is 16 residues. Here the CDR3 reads CASSLWGGESNQPQHF. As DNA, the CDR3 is TGTGCCAGCAGTTTGTGGGGGGGCGAAAGCAATCAGCCCCAGCATTTT.

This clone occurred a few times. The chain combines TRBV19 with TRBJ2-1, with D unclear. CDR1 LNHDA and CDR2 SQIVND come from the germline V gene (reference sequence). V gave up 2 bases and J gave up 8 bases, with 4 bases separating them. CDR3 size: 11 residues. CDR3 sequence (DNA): TGTGCCAGTAGTATACTCCATGAGCAGTTCTTC. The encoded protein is CASSILHEQFF.

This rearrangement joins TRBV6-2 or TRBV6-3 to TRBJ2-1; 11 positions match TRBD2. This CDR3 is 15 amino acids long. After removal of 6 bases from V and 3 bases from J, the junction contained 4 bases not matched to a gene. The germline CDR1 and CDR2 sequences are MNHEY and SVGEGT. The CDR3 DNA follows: TGTGCCAGCAGCCCTCTAGCGGGAGGCTACAATGAGCAGTTCTTC. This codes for CASSPLAGGYNEQFF.

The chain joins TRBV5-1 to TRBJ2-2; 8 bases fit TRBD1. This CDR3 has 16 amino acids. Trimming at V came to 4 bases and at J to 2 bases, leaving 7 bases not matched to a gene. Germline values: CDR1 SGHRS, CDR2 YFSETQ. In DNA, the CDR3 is TGCGCCAGCAGCCCGACAGGGGACTCCAACACCGGGGAGCTGTTTTTT. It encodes CASSPTGDSNTGELFF. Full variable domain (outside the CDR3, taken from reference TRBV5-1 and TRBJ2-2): KAGVTQTPRYLIKTRGQQVTLSCSPISGHRSVSWYQQTPGQGLQFLFEYFSETQRNKGNFPGRFSGRQFSNSRSEMNVSTLELGDSALYLCASSPTGDSNTGELFFGEGSRLTVL.

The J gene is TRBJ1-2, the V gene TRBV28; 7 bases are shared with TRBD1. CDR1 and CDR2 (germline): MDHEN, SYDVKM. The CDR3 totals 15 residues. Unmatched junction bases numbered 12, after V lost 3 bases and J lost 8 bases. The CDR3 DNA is TGTGCCAGCAGTTTGCCCCAGGGGGAGTTGAGCGGCTACACCTTC. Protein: CASSLPQGELSGYTF.

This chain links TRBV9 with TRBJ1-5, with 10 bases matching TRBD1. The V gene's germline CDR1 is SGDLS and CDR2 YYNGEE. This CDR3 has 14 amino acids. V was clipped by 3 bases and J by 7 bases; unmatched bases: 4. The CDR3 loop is CASSGTGGGQPQHF. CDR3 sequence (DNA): TGTGCCAGCAGCGGGACAGGGGGAGGCCAGCCCCAGCATTTT.

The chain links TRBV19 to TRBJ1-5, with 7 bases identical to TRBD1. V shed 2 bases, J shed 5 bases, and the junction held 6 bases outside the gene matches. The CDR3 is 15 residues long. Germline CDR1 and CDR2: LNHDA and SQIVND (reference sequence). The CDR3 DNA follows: TGTGCCAGTAGTATAAAGTTAACAGGGGATCAGCCCCAGCATTTT. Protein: CASSIKLTGDQPQHF.

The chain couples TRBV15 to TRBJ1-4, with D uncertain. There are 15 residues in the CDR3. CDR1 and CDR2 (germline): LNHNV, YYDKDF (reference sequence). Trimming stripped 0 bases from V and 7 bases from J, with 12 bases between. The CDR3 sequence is CATSRDASLSEKLFF. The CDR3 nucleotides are TGTGCCACCAGCAGAGATGCCTCCCTAAGTGAAAAACTGTTTTTT.

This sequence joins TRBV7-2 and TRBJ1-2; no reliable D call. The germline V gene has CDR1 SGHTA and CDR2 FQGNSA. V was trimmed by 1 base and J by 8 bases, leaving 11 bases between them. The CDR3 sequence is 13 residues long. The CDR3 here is CASSLDQVVGYTF. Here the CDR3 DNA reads TGTGCCAGCAGCTTAGACCAGGTGGTGGGCTACACCTTC.

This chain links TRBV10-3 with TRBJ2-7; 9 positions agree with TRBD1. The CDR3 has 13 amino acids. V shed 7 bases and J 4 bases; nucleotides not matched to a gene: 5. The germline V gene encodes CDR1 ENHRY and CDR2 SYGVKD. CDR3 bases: TGTGCCATCACCAAGACAGGGGGGTACGAGCAGTACTTC. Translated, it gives CAITKTGGYEQYF.

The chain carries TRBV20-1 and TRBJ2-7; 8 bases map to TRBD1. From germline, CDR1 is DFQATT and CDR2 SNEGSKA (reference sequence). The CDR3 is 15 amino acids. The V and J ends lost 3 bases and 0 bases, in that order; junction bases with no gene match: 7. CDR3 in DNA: TGCAGTGCTAGTGCGGGGACAGGTGCCTCCTACGAGCAGTACTTC. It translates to CSASAGTGASYEQYF.